The T cell receptor (beta chain) described here comes from a study of blood T cell repertoires in COVID-19. Study background: The United States, Italy and Spain were the sources of the acute and convalescent COVID-19 samples.

Only in-frame clones appear in the TCRdb table, and some are missing; sequencing was by immunoSEQ multiplex PCR. The data hold almost 250,000 clones, with approximately 90% observed a single time. The germline gives CDR1 MGHRA, CDR2 YSYEKL. CDR3 size: 17 residues. V was shortened by 0 bases and J by 0 bases, with 13 bases between the two germline ends. Participant-reported clinical history was the basis for cohort assignment. Among Cohort 3 donors, those recovered had two negative PCRs, clearance, or symptom resolution. This TCR came from a woman in her 30s who had recovered from COVID-19. The chain is built from TRBV4-1 and TRBJ2-3; D might be TRBD1 (6 bases). Input material: PBMCs or T cells enriched from blood (not recorded which). The CDR3 loop reads CASSQEGTTRSTDTQYF. CDR3 coding DNA: TGCGCCAGCAGCCAAGAGGGGACAACCCGAAGCACAGATACGCAGTATTTT.